Ten or more counts support the clone carrying this T cell receptor (beta chain). Its specificity is unknown. The data stem from a study of Graves' ophthalmopathy and Graves' hyperthyroidism. Regarding the study as a whole: Blood also contained most of the expanded thyroid clonotypes above 0.001 frequency. Sensitivity reached roughly 71% and specificity around 76% when the model predicted ophthalmopathy progression.

V was trimmed by 7 bases and J by 0 bases, leaving 15 bases between them. The CDR3 length is 15 residues. Scientists amplified the TCR beta CDR3 regions from RNA transcripts. The workflow started with a first-round RT-PCR run with HTBI primers and then moved on to a second-round multiplex PCR. Each CDR3 protein gets one entry after TCRdb re-called the multiplex PCR reads with MiXCR. The sample lists a few hundred thousand distinct CDR3 sequences, about two fifths occurring once. Material for sequencing was peripheral blood or thyroid tissue (not recorded which). This receptor was identified in an adult man with Graves' hyperthyroidism. The chain carries TRBV12-3 or TRBV12-4 and TRBJ2-5, with unresolved D. DNA for the CDR3: TGTGCCAGCATAACAACCGATCGCCACCAAGAGACCCAGTACTTC. Encoded protein: CASITTDRHQETQYF.